The clone carrying this T cell receptor (beta chain) was found once. The length of the CDR3 is 14 residues. Germline loops: CDR1 LGHDT, CDR2 YNNKEL (reference sequence). The V gene lost 4 bases and the J gene lost 6 bases, with 16 bases spanning the gap. Per the authors' pipeline: Estimates of nucleated cell counts were drawn from the amplification of reference gene primers. Repertoires were generated with immunoSEQ multiplex PCR, while TCRdb's copy carries only in-frame clones and drops some. D and trimming were read from the DNA, whereas the V and J calls and clone size are those reported in that table. This sample has roughly 230,000 clones; 80% to 90% occur once, and the top ten carry around 8.1%. The record originates from a study of blood T cell repertoires in COVID-19. Study details: PBMCs, B-cell-depleted T cells, or T cells were the source of the cDNA or gDNA that made up the material.

The rearrangement uses TRBV3-1 (or the pseudogene TRBV3-2) and TRBJ2-7; D might be TRBD2 (5 bases). Sequenced material: peripheral blood. The TCR was taken from a man aged 40-49 years with active or convalescent COVID-19. In nucleotides, the CDR3 is TGTGCCAGCAGCCTCGAGGGTGGCCGTTCCGAGCAGTACTTC. It yields the protein CASSLEGGRSEQYF.